This T cell receptor (beta chain) appears in the sequencing data of a study of beta chain features in type 1 diabetes. Worth noting for this clone: Its antigen is unidentified.

Study results and limitations: Type 1 diabetes patients had moderately but significantly shorter TCRB CDR3s in all four CD4+ subsets.

Sorted CD4+ subsets: naive, central memory, regulatory, stem cell-like memory (CD45RO/CCR7/CD25/CD127/CD95/CD27 panel). The sequenced template was cDNA made from the entire isolated RNA. Assay used: immunoSEQ multiplex PCR; TCRdb lists only in-frame clones, some missing. The sample has 400,000 or so clones; 10% to 15% are singletons. V lost 2 bases to trimming and J lost 7 bases, with 15 bases between them. This CDR3 region has 15 residues. CDR1 is MNHEY and CDR2 is SMNVEV in the germline V gene (reference sequence). The chain joins TRBV27 to TRBJ2-1; D uncertain. The receptor comes from a woman between 18 and 29 years old with type 1 diabetes. Material for sequencing was naive CD4+ T cells from blood. CDR3 in DNA: TGTGCCAGCAGTTTAGACTTTAGTATGGTAAATGAGCAGTTCTTC. Translated: CASSLDFSMVNEQFF.